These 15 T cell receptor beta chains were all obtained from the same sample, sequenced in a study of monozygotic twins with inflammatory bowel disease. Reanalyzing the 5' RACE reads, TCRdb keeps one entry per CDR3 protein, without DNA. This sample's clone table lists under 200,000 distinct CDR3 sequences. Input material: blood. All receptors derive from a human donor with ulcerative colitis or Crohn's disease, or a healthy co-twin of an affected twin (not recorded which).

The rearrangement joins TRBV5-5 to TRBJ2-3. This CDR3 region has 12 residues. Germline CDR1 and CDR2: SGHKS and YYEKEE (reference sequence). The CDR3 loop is CASSRGQDTQYF.

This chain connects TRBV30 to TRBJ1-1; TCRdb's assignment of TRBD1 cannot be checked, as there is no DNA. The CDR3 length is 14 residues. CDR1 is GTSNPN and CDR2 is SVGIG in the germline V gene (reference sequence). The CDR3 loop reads CAWSRPGERTEAFF.

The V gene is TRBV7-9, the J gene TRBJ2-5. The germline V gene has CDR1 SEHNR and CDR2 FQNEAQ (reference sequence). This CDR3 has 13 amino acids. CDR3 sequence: CASSSGKEETQYF.

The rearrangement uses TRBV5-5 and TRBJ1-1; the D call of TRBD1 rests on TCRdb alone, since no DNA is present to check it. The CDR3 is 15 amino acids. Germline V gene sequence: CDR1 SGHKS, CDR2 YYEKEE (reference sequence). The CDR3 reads CASSISGLGVTEAFF. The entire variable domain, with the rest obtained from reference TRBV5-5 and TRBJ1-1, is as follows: DAGVTQSPTHLIKTRGQQVTLRCSPISGHKSVSWYQQVLGQGPQFIFQYYEKEERGRGNFPDRFSARQFPNYSSELNVNALLLGDSALYLCASSISGLGVTEAFFGQGTRLTVV.

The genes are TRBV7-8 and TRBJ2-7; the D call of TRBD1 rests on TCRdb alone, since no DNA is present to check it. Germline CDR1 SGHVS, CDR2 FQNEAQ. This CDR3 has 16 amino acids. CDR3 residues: CASSLVRVRAPYEQYF.

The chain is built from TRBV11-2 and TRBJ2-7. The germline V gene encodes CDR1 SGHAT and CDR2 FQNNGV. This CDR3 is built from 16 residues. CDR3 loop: CASSSLISGGSYEQYF. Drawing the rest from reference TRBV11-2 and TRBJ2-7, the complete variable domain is EAGVAQSPRYKIIEKRQSVAFWCNPISGHATLYWYQQILGQGPKLLIQFQNNGVVDDSQLPKDRFSAERLKGVDSTLKIQPAKLEDSAVYLCASSSLISGGSYEQYFGPGTRLTVT.

The chain's CDR3 is CASSLDTGYYGYTF. V usage is TRBV11-2 and J usage is TRBJ1-2. Germline V CDR1 and CDR2: SGHAT, FQNNGV. The length of the CDR3 is 14 residues.

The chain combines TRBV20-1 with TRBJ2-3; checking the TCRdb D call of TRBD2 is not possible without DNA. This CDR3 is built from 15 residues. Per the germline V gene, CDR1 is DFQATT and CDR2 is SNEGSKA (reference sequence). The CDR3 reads CSAIAGGLGTDTQYF.

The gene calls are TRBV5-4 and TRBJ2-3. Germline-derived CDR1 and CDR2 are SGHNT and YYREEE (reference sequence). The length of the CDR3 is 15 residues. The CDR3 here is CASSVSSGNTDTQYF.

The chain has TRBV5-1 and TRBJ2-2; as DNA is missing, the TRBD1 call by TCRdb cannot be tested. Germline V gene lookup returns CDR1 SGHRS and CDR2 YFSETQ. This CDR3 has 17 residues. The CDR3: CASSLDGRGTYTGELFF.

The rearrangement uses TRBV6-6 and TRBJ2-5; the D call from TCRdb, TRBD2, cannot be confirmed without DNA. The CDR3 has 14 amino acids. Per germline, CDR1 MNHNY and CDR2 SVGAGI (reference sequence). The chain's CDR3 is CASRTSGQQETQYF.

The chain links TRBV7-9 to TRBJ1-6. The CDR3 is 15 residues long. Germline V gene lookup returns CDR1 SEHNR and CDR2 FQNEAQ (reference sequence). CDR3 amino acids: CASSLGGGSNSPLHF.

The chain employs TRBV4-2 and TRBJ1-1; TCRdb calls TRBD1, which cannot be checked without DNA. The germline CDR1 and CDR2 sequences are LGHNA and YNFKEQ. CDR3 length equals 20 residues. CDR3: CASSQDRGFRGVWRNTEAFF.

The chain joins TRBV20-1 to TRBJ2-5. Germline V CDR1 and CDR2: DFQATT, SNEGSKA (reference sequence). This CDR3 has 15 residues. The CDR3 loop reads CSARDPLAGIETQYF.

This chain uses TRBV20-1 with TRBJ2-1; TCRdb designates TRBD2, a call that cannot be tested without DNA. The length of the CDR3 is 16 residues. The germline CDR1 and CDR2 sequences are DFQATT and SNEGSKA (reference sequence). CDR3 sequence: CSARETAGGSYNEQFF.